The source of this T cell receptor (beta chain) is a study of shared clonotypes between healthy human individuals. The deep-level immunoSEQ assay was used. When replicate PCRs were run on unsorted PBMC, they used about 300 ng DNA, 25,000 to 35,000 T cell genomes. Under the authors' procedure: Without quality scores, immunoSEQ junctional reads could not be filtered like full-length reads. Here immunoSEQ multiplex PCR was the method, and the copy in TCRdb shows in-frame clones only, minus some. V and J calls and clone size are those listed in that table; D and trimming were worked out from the DNA. In the table there are about 490,000 clones, around 80% of which are singletons. Germline V lookup: CDR1 SGHRS, CDR2 YFSETQ. Between the trimmed V and J ends, which lost 0 bases and 6 bases, there was a span of 9 bases. The CDR3 loop spans 14 amino acids.

Sequenced input: PBMCs. The receptor's source is a woman in her thirties or forties in good health. Some clones in this sample may be carry-over from other donors' samples. The chain is built from TRBV5-1 and TRBJ2-2; D call uncertain. The DNA for the CDR3 is TGCGCCAGCAGCTTGGACACAGACTCCGGGGAGCTGTTTTTT. This encodes CASSLDTDSGELFF.